This T cell receptor beta chain originates from a study of spatial heterogeneity in lung cancer. Overall study context: The study consistently detected more beta-chain than alpha-chain sequences. On average, each unique TCR and UMI combination appeared more than ten times in raw reads.

Described time point: sample taken at primary tumor resection. The input material, whole RNA from tumor, nontumor lung or frozen PBMC, was sequenced unsorted. There were 72 donors, all of them untreated patients with early-stage non-small cell lung cancer. Each CDR3 protein gets one entry after TCRdb re-called the 5' RACE reads with MiXCR. Of more than 75,000 distinct CDR3 sequences listed, around an eighth were seen once; the top ten hold 4.6%. Looked up from germline, CDR1 is SGHNT and CDR2 is YYREEE (reference sequence). The CDR3 covers 16 residues. V lost 3 bases, J lost 0 bases, and 10 bases lay in between.

V usage is TRBV5-4 and J usage is TRBJ2-6, with D possibly TRBD2 on 6 matching bases. This TCR derives from a male donor with early-stage non-small cell lung cancer. Material: PBMCs, obtained at surgery. CDR3 nucleotides: TGTGCCAGCAGCTGGAGGGGAGGCTCTGGGGCCAACGTCCTGACTTTC. Translating it yields CASSWRGGSGANVLTF.